This entry concerns a single T cell receptor beta chain. The source of the sample is a study of blood T cell repertoires in COVID-19. Study-wide context: Spain, Italy and the United States supplied samples that represented acute and convalescent COVID-19. PBMCs, B-cell-depleted T cells, or T cells were the source of the cDNA or gDNA that made up the material.

In the original processing: Nucleated cell number was recorded as an estimate derived from reference gene primer amplification. Method: immunoSEQ multiplex PCR; TCRdb's copy keeps in-frame clones and lacks some. V, J and clone size derive from that table, while D and trimming were established from the DNA sequence. The repertoire holds fewer than 100,000 clones, with over 75% as singletons. CDR1 and CDR2 (germline): LGHNA, YSLEER. CDR3 length: 17 amino acids. The V and J ends lost 1 base and 0 bases respectively, with 12 bases between them. The chain has TRBV4-3 and TRBJ1-4, with D unclear. This clonotype was obtained from a woman aged 80 or over with acute or convalescent COVID-19. Sequencing used peripheral blood. The CDR3 DNA reads as TGCGCCAGCAGCCAAGGTTCCCGGAGTGCAACTAATGAAAAACTGTTTTTT. Protein: CASSQGSRSATNEKLFF.